Reported below is one T cell receptor (beta chain). The data derive from a study of blood T cell repertoires in COVID-19. This CDR3 contains 14 residues. V shed 5 bases and J 5 bases; nucleotides not matched to a gene: 7. CDR1 and CDR2 from the germline V gene are MDHEN and SYDVKM. Libraries were prepared by immunoSEQ multiplex PCR; TCRdb keeps only in-frame clonotypes and omits some of them. The data contain more than 250,000 clones, approximately 83% of them singletons. This rearrangement joins TRBV28 to TRBJ2-7, with 9 nucleotides matching TRBD1. The source of this sequence is a woman aged 30 to 39 who had recovered from COVID-19. The sample was peripheral blood. CDR3 in amino acids: CASSPQGASDEQYF. The CDR3 DNA reads as TGTGCCAGCAGTCCACAGGGGGCTAGCGACGAGCAGTACTTC. The complete variable domain, with remaining parts taken from reference TRBV28 and TRBJ2-7, reads DVKVTQSSRYLVKRTGEKVFLECVQDMDHENMFWYRQDPGLGLRLIYFSYDVKMKEKGDIPEGYSVSREKKERFSLILESASTNQTSMYLCASSPQGASDEQYFGPGTRLTVT.